Below, 21 T cell receptor beta chains from the same sample are listed, as sequenced in a study of vaccination and CD4 T cells after COVID-19. Their target antigens are unknown. The Oncomine TCR Beta short-read assay was applied to DNA of cultured CD4+ T cells. In TCRdb, the PCR reads were re-called with MiXCR into one record per CDR3 protein. The data contain around 21,000 distinct CDR3 sequences, 60% of them singletons. Treatment meaning: approximately nine-day PBMC culture with coronavirus spike peptide pools or control peptides (ViraFEST assay). This specimen consisted of CD4+ T cells from blood, cultured in vitro, obtained after SARS-CoV-2 vaccination. The origin of the receptors is a human donor who had recovered from COVID-19.

The genes are TRBV20-1 and TRBJ1-1, with unresolved D. The CDR3 spans 13 residues. From germline, CDR1 is DFQATT and CDR2 SNEGSKA (reference sequence). The V end was cut by 6 bases, the J end by 5 bases, with 16 bases between. The CDR3 loop is CSAPIPGSTEAFF. CDR3 DNA: TGCAGTGCCCCTATCCCGGGGTCAACTGAAGCTTTCTTT.

The rearrangement uses TRBV7-2 and TRBJ2-5; D perhaps matches TRBD2 (6 bases). The length of the CDR3 is 14 residues. Germline CDR1 is SGHTA and CDR2 is FQGNSA. Trimming removed 7 bases from V and 7 bases from J, with 19 bases in between. CDR3 in DNA: TGTGCCAGCACCCTGGCTAGCGATTTGGGGACCCAGTACTTC. Protein product: CASTLASDLGTQYF.

This clonotype was counted a single time. The chain carries TRBV11-2 and TRBJ1-1; 7 bases line up with TRBD1. V lost 5 bases, J lost 5 bases, and 8 bases stayed unmatched. Germline V gives CDR1 SGHAT, CDR2 FQNNGV. The CDR3 runs to 14 residues. CDR3 nucleotide sequence: TGTGCCAGCAGCCCGACAGGGACCTGGACTGAAGCTTTCTTT. It translates to CASSPTGTWTEAFF.

The chain joins TRBV19 to TRBJ1-2; a weak D match, TRBD1 (6 bases). The CDR3 extends over 19 amino acids. Between the trimmed V and J ends, which lost 4 bases and 0 bases, there was a span of 24 bases. Germline V CDR1 and CDR2: LNHDA, SQIVND (reference sequence). The CDR3 is CASSKSSLGAARANYGYTF. The CDR3 DNA reads TGTGCCAGTAGTAAGTCGTCGTTGGGGGCCGCTCGGGCTAACTATGGCTACACCTTC.

This clonotype was observed a few times. The chain links TRBV20-1 to TRBJ2-2; 9 positions match TRBD2. Germline CDR1 and CDR2: DFQATT and SNEGSKA (reference sequence). The V segment lost 1 base and the J segment 7 bases; nucleotides outside the gene matches: 7. The CDR3 length is 15 residues. The CDR3 sequence is CSARVTSGTHGELFF. In DNA, the CDR3 is TGCAGTGCTAGAGTGACTAGCGGCACCCACGGGGAGCTGTTTTTT.

The rearrangement uses TRBV11-2 and TRBJ1-5; D perhaps matches TRBD1 (5 bases). V was shortened by 5 bases and J by 4 bases, with 15 bases between the two germline ends. Germline CDR1 SGHAT, CDR2 FQNNGV. CDR3 length equals 15 residues. CDR3 in DNA: TGTGCCAGCAGCCTAGGTCCAGGGCCTAATCAGCCCCAGCATTTT. Protein product: CASSLGPGPNQPQHF.

The rearrangement uses TRBV5-4 and TRBJ1-2; D is ambiguous. The CDR3 is made up of 13 amino acids. Germline CDR1 reads SGHNT; CDR2 reads YYREEE (reference sequence). The V and J ends lost 4 bases and 3 bases respectively, with 10 bases between them. Here the CDR3 DNA reads TGTGCCAGCAGCACTCAGGATGACTATGGCTACACCTTC. Amino acids: CASSTQDDYGYTF.

V gene TRBV20-1 combines with J gene TRBJ2-5; D is ambiguous. This CDR3 spans 10 amino acids. Deletions cut 5 bases from V and 5 bases from J, with 6 bases between. Per germline, CDR1 DFQATT and CDR2 SNEGSKA (reference sequence). CDR3: CSAVLETQYF. Here the CDR3 DNA reads TGCAGTGCTGTACTCGAGACCCAGTACTTC.

This clonotype came up a few times. V gene TRBV15 combines with J gene TRBJ2-2; D is tentatively TRBD1 or TRBD2 (5 bases each). V lost 0 bases to trimming and J lost 7 bases, with 9 bases between them. CDR1 is LNHNV, CDR2 YYDKDF, per germline (reference sequence). The CDR3 length is 14 residues. In DNA, the CDR3 is TGTGCCACCAGCAGAGATCGGGACGTCGGGGAGCTGTTTTTT. This sequence encodes CATSRDRDVGELFF.

The chain employs TRBV20-1 and TRBJ1-2; 7 nucleotides align to TRBD1. Germline values: CDR1 DFQATT, CDR2 SNEGSKA (reference sequence). J gave up 6 bases and V 6 bases, and 10 bases lay outside the gene matches. The CDR3 sequence is 13 residues long. For the CDR3, the DNA is TGCAGTGCGATAACCAAAACAGGGGATGGCTACACCTTC. Translated, it gives CSAITKTGDGYTF.

This chain joins TRBV27 and TRBJ1-6; TRBD1 agrees at 7 bases. Trimming took 6 bases from V and 3 from J; bases not matched to a gene: 5. The CDR3 runs to 15 residues. The germline V gene has CDR1 MNHEY and CDR2 SMNVEV (reference sequence). CDR3 sequence: CASSPGGLYNSPLHF. The CDR3 nucleotides are TGTGCCAGCAGCCCAGGGGGTCTCTATAATTCACCCCTCCACTTT.

This chain uses TRBV24-1 with TRBJ2-1; 9 bases are a match to TRBD1. Unmatched junction bases numbered 2, after V lost 1 base and J lost 5 bases. The CDR3 totals 15 residues. The V gene's germline CDR1 is KGHDR and CDR2 SFDVKD. The CDR3: CATSDLGTGNNEQFF. The CDR3 DNA follows: TGTGCCACCAGTGATTTAGGGACAGGGAACAATGAGCAGTTCTTC.

The V call is TRBV6-2 or TRBV6-3, the J call TRBJ2-7, with D possibly TRBD1 on 6 matching bases. Trimming removed 2 bases from V and 3 bases from J, with 8 bases in between. The CDR3 extends over 13 amino acids. Germline CDR1 and CDR2: MNHEY and SVGEGT. Here the CDR3 reads CASSYGGRYEQYF. CDR3 in DNA: TGTGCCAGCAGTTACGGGGGCCGCTACGAGCAGTACTTC.

The genes are TRBV6-5 and TRBJ1-2; 7 bases line up with TRBD1. V lost 4 bases, J lost 5 bases, and 7 bases stayed unmatched. Germline V gene sequence: CDR1 MNHEY, CDR2 SVGAGI. The CDR3 contains 14 residues. The CDR3 bases are TGTGCCAGCAGTTCGGGACAGCCAGGTTATGGCTACACCTTC. Protein: CASSSGQPGYGYTF.

V gene TRBV7-3 combines with J gene TRBJ2-1; 7 bases are a match to TRBD2. CDR1 SGHTA and CDR2 FQGTGA come from the germline V gene. The CDR3 has 17 residues. V shed 3 bases, J shed 7 bases, and the junction held 15 bases outside the gene matches. The CDR3 nucleotides read TGTGCCAGCAGCTTGGGGCCCGGACTAGGGGCCGAGAATGAGCAGTTCTTC. Translated, it gives CASSLGPGLGAENEQFF.

The chain carries TRBV6-1 and TRBJ2-7, with 7 bases lining up with TRBD1. With 7 bases clipped from V and 2 bases from J, the junction kept 8 bases outside the gene matches. This CDR3 is 14 amino acids long. Germline V lookup: CDR1 MNHNS, CDR2 SASEGT. CDR3 nucleotides: TGTGCCAGCATGAAGAGACAGGGAACCTACGAGCAGTACTTC. Amino acid sequence: CASMKRQGTYEQYF.

The chain is built from TRBV12-3 or TRBV12-4 and TRBJ2-5; 7 bases map to TRBD2. The CDR3 has 15 amino acids. V was clipped by 6 bases and J by 5 bases; unmatched bases: 12. The CDR3 coding sequence is TGTGCCAGCAGCCCTAGGGGAGCGGGACGGGAGACCCAGTACTTC. Encoded protein: CASSPRGAGRETQYF.

The genes are TRBV7-2 and TRBJ2-5; D may be TRBD2 (6 bases). There are 12 residues in the CDR3. V was shortened by 0 bases and J by 7 bases, with 6 bases between the two germline ends. Per the germline V gene, CDR1 is SGHTA and CDR2 is FQGNSA. CDR3 residues: CASSLARGTQYF. CDR3 nucleotides: TGTGCCAGCAGCTTAGCGCGGGGGACCCAGTACTTC.

The chain uses TRBV12-3 or TRBV12-4 and TRBJ2-5, with 10 bases aligning to TRBD1. The ends lost 6 bases at V and 5 bases at J; junction bases unmatched: 9. The CDR3 spans 15 residues. The chain's CDR3 is CASSRWTGGRETQYF. CDR3 bases: TGTGCCAGCAGCCGCTGGACAGGGGGTAGGGAGACCCAGTACTTC.

V and J are TRBV4-3 and TRBJ1-2; D perhaps matches TRBD1 (6 bases). The CDR3 loop spans 16 amino acids. Germline CDR1 LGHNA, CDR2 YSLEER. V dropped 0 bases and J dropped 3 bases, with 14 bases sitting between them. The CDR3 is CASSQEFRDIDYGYTF. In DNA form, the CDR3 reads TGCGCCAGCAGCCAAGAGTTCCGGGACATCGACTATGGCTACACCTTC.

This chain joins TRBV7-9 and TRBJ1-2, with 7 bases identical to TRBD1. The V and J ends lost 5 bases and 4 bases, in that order; junction bases with no gene match: 7. Germline loops: CDR1 SEHNR, CDR2 FQNEAQ (reference sequence). This CDR3 spans 14 amino acids. The CDR3 DNA reads TGTGCCAGCAGCCCTTGGGACAGCCTCTATGGCTACACCTTC. The encoded protein is CASSPWDSLYGYTF.